This entry describes one TCR beta chain. The sample belongs to a study of blood T cell repertoires in COVID-19. The CDR3 is 14 residues long. Trimming at V came to 5 bases and at J to 7 bases, leaving 8 bases not matched to a gene. CDR1 is MNHEY and CDR2 is SVGAGI in the germline V gene. Sequencing was performed with immunoSEQ multiplex PCR; in TCRdb, only in-frame clones are kept and a portion is missing. The sample has about 140,000 clones; around nine tenths are singletons. The clonotype was recovered from a woman aged 60-75 years with acute or convalescent COVID-19. The sample was peripheral blood. The gene calls are TRBV6-5 and TRBJ1-2; 9 nucleotides align to TRBD1. CDR3 region: CASSPQWDRAGYTF. In DNA form, the CDR3 reads TGTGCCAGCAGTCCCCAGTGGGACAGGGCTGGCTACACCTTC.